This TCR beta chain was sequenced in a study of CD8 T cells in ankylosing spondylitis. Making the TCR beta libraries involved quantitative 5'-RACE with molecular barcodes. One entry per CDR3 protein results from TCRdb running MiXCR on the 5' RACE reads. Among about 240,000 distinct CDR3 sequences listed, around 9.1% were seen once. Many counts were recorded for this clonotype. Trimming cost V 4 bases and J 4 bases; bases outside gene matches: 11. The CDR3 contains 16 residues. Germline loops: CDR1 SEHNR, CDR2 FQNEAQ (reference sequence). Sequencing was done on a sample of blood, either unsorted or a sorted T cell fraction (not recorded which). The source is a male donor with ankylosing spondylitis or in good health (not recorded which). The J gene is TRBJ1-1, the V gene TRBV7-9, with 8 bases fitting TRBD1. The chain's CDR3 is CASSSTWTGKGTEAFF. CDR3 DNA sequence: TGTGCCAGCAGCTCCACTTGGACAGGGAAGGGCACTGAAGCTTTCTTT.